These T cell receptor beta chains were read from a single sample in a study of OX40 agonist ivuxolimab in advanced cancers. Sequencing used immunoSEQ multiplex PCR; TCRdb keeps in-frame clones, though not all of them. The repertoire holds about 81,000 clones, with around four fifths as singletons. Material: CD4+ or CD8+ T cells sorted from blood, obtained in a trial of the OX40 agonist ivuxolimab. Receptors were obtained from an adult with an advanced solid tumor such as melanoma, head and neck, liver or kidney cancer. Both conserved end residues are part of each CDR3. Fields, in order: V gene, D gene, clone size, J gene, CDR3 DNA, CDR3 protein. The D gene is left open where the match is weak. Size is stated for part of the rows, as once, few or many counts, or as a class when the clone is expanded.

v_call: TRBV7-9
d_call: NA
clone_size: NA
j_call: TRBJ2-2
cdr3_nt: TGTGCCAGCAGCTTAGCTCTTACGGGGGAGCTGTTTTTT
cdr3_aa: CASSLALTGELFF

v_call: TRBV19
d_call: NA
clone_size: NA
j_call: TRBJ2-3
cdr3_nt: TGTGCCAGTAGTATTCAGGGCCCCTCAGATACGCAGTATTTT
cdr3_aa: CASSIQGPSDTQYF

v_call: TRBV5-1
d_call: NA
clone_size: NA
j_call: TRBJ1-2
cdr3_nt: TGCGCCAGCAGCTCGGAGGGGCGGGCTAACTATGGCTACACCTTC
cdr3_aa: CASSSEGRANYGYTF

v_call: TRBV14
d_call: NA
clone_size: NA
j_call: TRBJ2-3
cdr3_nt: TGTGCCAGCAGCCAAGGTGTGGGGACGGTTTGGACAGATACGCAGTATTTT
cdr3_aa: CASSQGVGTVWTDTQYF

v_call: TRBV10-3
d_call: NA
clone_size: NA
j_call: TRBJ2-6
cdr3_nt: TGTGCCATCAGAGACAGCTCTGGGGCCAACGTCCTGACTTTC
cdr3_aa: CAIRDSSGANVLTF

v_call: TRBV30
d_call: TRBD2
clone_size: NA
j_call: TRBJ2-7
cdr3_nt: TGTGCCTGGCTAGCGGGAGCCGGCTACGAGCAGTACTTC
cdr3_aa: CAWLAGAGYEQYF

v_call: TRBV2
d_call: TRBD2
clone_size: NA
j_call: TRBJ2-3
cdr3_nt: TGTGCCAGCAGGGGACTACGGTCGGAAACGCAGTATTTT
cdr3_aa: CASRGLRSETQYF

v_call: TRBV6-6
d_call: NA
clone_size: NA
j_call: TRBJ2-7
cdr3_nt: TGTGCCAGCAGTTACTCGGCTGAGGGCTTCCACGAGCAGTACTTC
cdr3_aa: CASSYSAEGFHEQYF

v_call: TRBV5-1
d_call: NA
clone_size: NA
j_call: TRBJ2-5
cdr3_nt: TGCGCCAGCAGCCCGGGCTCCTCGGGAGAGACCCAGTACTTC
cdr3_aa: CASSPGSSGETQYF

v_call: TRBV30
d_call: NA
clone_size: few
j_call: TRBJ1-1
cdr3_nt: TGTGCCTGGATTCGGGTGGGCACTGAAGCTTTCTTT
cdr3_aa: CAWIRVGTEAFF

v_call: TRBV19
d_call: NA
clone_size: NA
j_call: TRBJ2-2
cdr3_nt: TGTGCCAGTAGTATAGGGACTTACACCGGGGAGCTGTTTTTT
cdr3_aa: CASSIGTYTGELFF

v_call: TRBV5-1
d_call: TRBD1
clone_size: NA
j_call: TRBJ1-1
cdr3_nt: TGCGCCAGCAGCATTCAGGGGGCAAAGGGTGAAGCTTTCTTT
cdr3_aa: CASSIQGAKGEAFF

v_call: TRBV4-2
d_call: NA
clone_size: NA
j_call: TRBJ1-3
cdr3_nt: TGTGCCAGCAGCCAAGTGGAGAAAGGGGGGGGAGGAAACACCATATATTTT
cdr3_aa: CASSQVEKGGGGNTIYF

v_call: TRBV4-3
d_call: TRBD1
clone_size: NA
j_call: TRBJ1-1
cdr3_nt: TGCGCCAGCAGCCAAGATCGGGGACAGGATACTGAAGCTTTCTTT
cdr3_aa: CASSQDRGQDTEAFF

v_call: TRBV7-6
d_call: NA
clone_size: NA
j_call: TRBJ2-2
cdr3_nt: TGTGCCAGCAGCGTATCGGAAAACATATGGGAAGACACCGGGGAGCTGTTTTTT
cdr3_aa: CASSVSENIWEDTGELFF

v_call: TRBV7-6
d_call: TRBD2
clone_size: NA
j_call: TRBJ2-1
cdr3_nt: TGTGCCAGCAGCCCACCCGCCGGTAGCGGGGATCTGAATGAGCAGTTCTTC
cdr3_aa: CASSPPAGSGDLNEQFF

v_call: TRBV7-2
d_call: TRBD1
clone_size: NA
j_call: TRBJ1-2
cdr3_nt: TGTGCCAGCAGCGCAACCGGGACAGGGCAAAGAGGCTACACCTTC
cdr3_aa: CASSATGTGQRGYTF